Reported below is one T cell receptor (beta chain). The antigen is not known. These data come from a study of human T cells and chemical hapten exposure. Regarding the study as a whole: Sensitization with DPC brought no change to TCRs above 1 in 1000 in frequency.

In TCRdb, the 5' RACE reads were re-called with MiXCR into one record per CDR3 protein. The profile shows about 81,000 distinct CDR3 sequences, roughly 8.4% of them singletons. The CDR3 is 13 amino acids. V gave up 1 base and J gave up 7 bases, with 13 bases separating them. Germline CDR1 is SQVTM and CDR2 is ANQGSEA. Unfractionated whole blood was the source of the extracted total RNA. The gene calls are TRBV29-1 and TRBJ2-5; D unresolved. The TCR comes from a male donor in good health. CDR3 residues: CSVEGGHLGTQYF. CDR3 DNA: TGCAGCGTTGAAGGAGGTCACCTGGGGACCCAGTACTTC.